The rows below give T cell receptor beta chains drawn from one sample of a study of T cell changes during pregnancy in multiple sclerosis. TCRdb keeps only in-frame clones here, not all; method: immunoSEQ multiplex PCR. The sample carries approximately 64,000 clones, 90% recorded once. Sequencing was performed on peripheral blood, taken in the second trimester of pregnancy. All receptors derive from a female donor in good health, enrolled as a control in a pregnancy study. The CDR3 runs from the conserved cysteine through the conserved F or W. Fields, in order: J gene, D gene, V gene, clone size, CDR3 DNA, CDR3 protein. D genes are given only for firm matches. A clone size is listed for some rows: how often the clone was seen (once, few, many), or a class if it is expanded.

>TRBJ2-5|TRBD1|TRBV27|NA
TGTGCCAGCTCTACAGGGGCCGCTCAAGAGACCCAGTACTTC
CASSTGAAQETQYF
>TRBJ2-7|NA|TRBV20-1|NA
TGCAGTGCTAGAGATCTCCAGGGACTTATATTC
CSARDLQGLIF
>TRBJ2-6|NA|TRBV5-1|NA
TGCGCCAGCAGCGCGACTACAGATTTCCTCTCTGGGGCCAACGTCCTGACTTTC
CASSATTDFLSGANVLTF
>TRBJ1-1|NA|TRBV27|NA
TGTGCCAGCAGTACGATTTCAGGGTGGGGTCGGGCTGAAGCTTTCTTT
CASSTISGWGRAEAFF
>TRBJ1-4|NA|TRBV7-9|NA
TGTGCCAGCAGCTTCCGGCAGGGAACTACTAATGAAAAACTGTTTTTT
CASSFRQGTTNEKLFF
>TRBJ2-1|TRBD1|TRBV7-6|once
TGTGCCAGCAGCTCCTCAGGGGGCAACAATGAGCAGTTCTTC
CASSSSGGNNEQFF
>TRBJ2-3|TRBD1|TRBV28|NA
TGTGCCAGCAGTCCCCACCAGACAGGGGGTGATACGCAGTATTTT
CASSPHQTGGDTQYF
>TRBJ2-5|TRBD1|TRBV27|NA
TGTGCCAGCAGTTTATCACGACAGGGGGCTGGGGAGACCCAGTACTTC
CASSLSRQGAGETQYF
>TRBJ2-7|TRBD2|TRBV5-1|NA
TGCGCCAGCAGCGAAGCGGGGGGGACACCGAGGCAGTACTTC
CASSEAGGTPRQYF
>TRBJ1-2|NA|TRBV5-6|once
TGTGCCAGCAGCTTGGGCAGGTACTATGGCTACACCTTC
CASSLGRYYGYTF
>TRBJ2-3|NA|TRBV28|NA
TGTGCCAGCAGTTTTGTAGCCCCCGATACGCAGTATTTT
CASSFVAPDTQYF
>TRBJ2-5|TRBD1|TRBV7-3|NA
TGTGCCAGCAGCTCAGCCGGGACAGGAGAGACCCAGTACTTC
CASSSAGTGETQYF
>TRBJ1-2|NA|TRBV6-1|NA
TGTGCCAGCAGTGAAGGAGGCCGATCCAGCCGAGGCTACACCTTC
CASSEGGRSSRGYTF
>TRBJ2-1|NA|TRBV27|NA
TGTGCCAGCAGTTTATCGTCTGCCAGGGGGCAGTTCTTC
CASSLSSARGQFF
>TRBJ1-6|NA|TRBV14|NA
TGTGCCAGCAGCCCCAAACAGAATTCACCCCTCCACTTT
CASSPKQNSPLHF
>TRBJ1-2|NA|TRBV6-1|few
TGTGCCAGCAGTGACTACACACAGGGCTTCCGGGGCTACACCTTC
CASSDYTQGFRGYTF
>TRBJ1-1|TRBD1|TRBV4-1|NA
TGCGCCAGCAGCCAACTATTTGGGACAGGTGAAGCTTTCTTT
CASSQLFGTGEAFF
>TRBJ2-3|NA|TRBV6-5|NA
TGTGCCAGCAGTCCGGGCACAGATACGCAGTATTTT
CASSPGTDTQYF
>TRBJ1-1|TRBD1|TRBV19|NA
TGTGCCAGTAAGGGAGAACAGGGGCGACTTATGAACACTGAAGCTTTCTTT
CASKGEQGRLMNTEAFF
>TRBJ1-5|TRBD1|TRBV4-1|NA
TGCGCCAGCAGCCAAGATCTAGGACAGGCGTACAATCAGCCCCAGCATTTT
CASSQDLGQAYNQPQHF
>TRBJ2-5|TRBD2|TRBV10-3|NA
TGTGCCATCAGTGCGACTAGCGGGAGTATGAGAGAGACCCAGTACTTC
CAISATSGSMRETQYF
>TRBJ2-2|NA|TRBV30|few
TGTGCCTGGAGTGTATCCTGGACAGACACCGGGGAGCTGTTTTTT
CAWSVSWTDTGELFF
>TRBJ1-2|NA|TRBV6-5|NA
TGTGCCAGCCGCCCGGCGGGGCCCACCTATGGCTACACCTTC
CASRPAGPTYGYTF
>TRBJ1-1|NA|TRBV4-1|NA
TGCGCCAGCAGCCAAGAGTCCTCCCCCACATTT
CASSQESSPTF
>TRBJ2-7|NA|TRBV15|NA
TGTGCCACCAGCAGAGGCCCAGCACTACCCTCCTACGAGCAGTACTTC
CATSRGPALPSYEQYF
>TRBJ2-1|NA|TRBV5-4|NA
TGTGCCAGCAGCTTGGCCGGGGGTAATGAGCAGTTCTTC
CASSLAGGNEQFF